This T cell receptor (beta chain) was identified during a study of cytomegalovirus exposure and HLA in healthy donors (dated 2017 in TCRdb). Notes on the research overall: In an earlier analysis of approximately 500 of the donors, less than 350 Gb of sequence data and some 120 million unique TCR beta sequences from roughly 180 million T cells were reported. An early release that covered roughly 600 HLA-typed donors contained approximately 290 gigabases of sequencing data and 75 million to 100 million unique TCR sequences. Among the roughly 380 genotyped donors, approximately 77% belonged to the genetic ancestry cluster associated with self-reported Caucasian donors. The study was designed to test whether signatures of past pathogen exposure could be identified by cataloging public T cell receptors. The study used immunosequencing to profile the T cell repertoires of approximately 690 subjects and linked those repertoires to cytomegalovirus serostatus. Besides the first cohort of hundreds of subjects, a separate validation cohort made up of 95 to 150 different subjects was used. High-throughput TCR immunosequencing, statistical association of individual TCRs with disease status, and machine learning were combined to predict cytomegalovirus infection status. To study patterns of TCR occurrence, a later analysis re-analyzed previously published TCR beta repertoires from 600 to 750 donors and added high-resolution HLA genotyping. Rather than drawing on any new phenotypic data, the later analysis identified candidate immune exposures from TCR beta sequences and the way those sequences occurred across donors. In an earlier analysis of more than 550 of the donors, high-throughput TCR beta sequencing was used to judge whether each TCR beta V gene segment behaved as functional or pseudogenic. Donor age, sex, ethnicity and CMV serostatus were collected together with the repertoire data. In a later genetic analysis, genome-wide SNP genotypes for about 65% of the 666 donors were used, and that subset was treated as a discovery cohort. All discovery cohort repertoires had been generated using a single sequencing platform. HLA typing included class I and class II loci at four-digit resolution. The number of donors typed differed by locus, with roughly 629-640 for A, B, C, DRB1 and DQB1, roughly 520 for DQA1, 600 to 610 for DPA1, and approximately 470 for DPB1. Four to six DR-DQ haplotypes were handled as single units for association and clustering because linkage in the cohort was strong. Among almost 400 genotyped donors of the cohort, an average of approximately 230,000 unique TCR beta nucleotide sequences were sequenced per donor, about a sixth of them non-productive.

The library was produced with the immunoSEQ multiplex PCR assay. For the multiplex PCR, a mixture combining 60 forward primers for TCR Vbeta segments and 13 reverse primers for TCR Jbeta segments was used. The CDR3 region of rearranged TCR beta genes was amplified from genomic DNA by a multiplex PCR assay. The amplified TCR beta libraries were sequenced on the Illumina HiSeq System as 87-base-pair reads. In the paper's pipeline: In a later analysis, roughly 80 million unique TCR beta chains were counted across the roughly 610 repertoires, and approximately 9.9 million of these chains were shared by at least two donors. Raw reads were error-corrected and collapsed into unique sequences with a nearest-neighbor algorithm that merged closely related sequences to remove PCR and sequencing errors. CDR3 sequences were aligned to IMGT reference sequences to assign V, D and J gene segments. For a sequence to be retained, a match of at least six nucleotides was required to both a V gene segment and a J gene segment. A rearrangement counted as productive if the CDR3 had no stop codons and remained in frame with V and J, and every other rearrangement counted as non-productive. CDR3 was defined by IMGT convention, running from the second conserved V-encoded cysteine to the conserved J-encoded phenylalanine. In an earlier analysis of approximately 590 of the donors, sequences lacking an unambiguous match to a single V gene segment were excluded. In an earlier analysis of some 590 of the donors, a V segment was called functional when productive rearrangements were above 56.7%, and segregating when the standard deviation between donors exceeded 5%. To diagnose cytomegalovirus status from the catalog of TCR beta chain sequences, a statistical classification framework was built. A later analysis assigned V and J genes by comparing TCR nucleotide sequences with IMGT/GENE-DB human TR gene sequences. In a later analysis, CDR3 sequences and most-parsimonious VDJ recombination scenarios were assigned using the TCRdist pipeline. In a later analysis, every TCR beta chain was defined by the combination of its CDR3 amino acid sequence and its V-gene family, and reads without a unique V-gene family were dropped. In a later analysis, 450 to 600 highly shared, low-generation-probability nucleotide sequences were removed to address suspected cross-contamination and a sequencing artifact. For each public chain, a later analysis derived a clonal expansion index from normalized ranks of inferred template counts within each repertoire. In a later analysis, generation probabilities were computed using a VDJ recombination model fitted to out-of-frame rearrangements, and the results were checked against IGoR. In a later analysis, hypergeometric tests were used to score TCR-TCR, TCR-HLA and TCR-CMV co-occurrence, with a repertoire-size bias correction applied to TCR pairs. In a later analysis, false discovery rates were estimated by permuting HLA or CMV assignments 20 times. A later analysis grouped co-occurring TCRs with DBSCAN, adding TCRdist sequence similarity when clustering within HLA-allele-positive subsets. Repertoires with fewer than 30,000 or more than 120,000 public chains were left out of co-occurrence clustering, as were about 5 repertoires with anomalous nucleotide sharing. TCRdb obtained this table from immuneACCESS and retained in-frame rearrangements with V and J assigned. These tables miss some clones; where compared with another copy, unresolved V genes account for less than half of the shortfall, and the remainder is unexplained. D and trimming were read from the DNA, whereas the V and J calls and clone size are those reported in that table. In this sample the table shows about 120,000 clones, 80% of which occur a single time. The top ten clonotypes cover about 8.9% of the sample.

Concerning this clone itself: Its antigen has not been determined. No base-level quality is on record; no much larger clone is a single base apart.

The CDR3 runs 14 amino acids, cysteine and phenylalanine included. Of all the DNA, just the CDR3 is kept, 42 bases in frame from base 1. CDR1 and CDR2 were assigned from the germline V gene (reference sequence) as SEHNR and FQNEAQ. Trimming accounts for 5 bases at V and 10 bases at J, while the number of junction bases matched to no gene is 7. Study-level results and caveats: An earlier analysis of around 540 of the donors showed that most TCR beta V segments appeared in productive rearrangements either about 87% or about 30% of the time, which broadly matched IMGT annotations. Presence/absence analyses assumed roughly uniform sequencing depth across donors, an assumption that may not hold. The cohort was sequenced for TCR beta chains only, and without alpha or paired-chain data the features that could be detected were limited. Across donors, most TCR sequences were observed very rarely, whereas some public TCRs were present in many individuals. According to a later analysis, most CMV-associated TCR beta chains appeared to be HLA-restricted, and the HLA associations seemed to be driven largely by CMV exposure. A further reported finding was that TCR beta sequences accurately predicted the HLA-A and HLA-B alleles for most subjects in the first cohort. Specific HLA alleles were associated with about 17,000 TCR beta sequences at a false discovery rate of 0.05 in a later analysis. The only immune exposure information available for the cohort was CMV serostatus. Because some donors lacked HLA typing at each locus, the association tests relied only on the typed subset. In a later genetic analysis, a missense DCLRE1C variant was associated with V-gene and J-gene trimming of TCR beta chains, and the association was replicated in an independent cohort. Because counts were too low, roughly 16 rarely observed V segments, including chromosome 9 orphons, were left out of the earlier analysis of some 600 of the donors. A few of the identified cytomegalovirus-associated TCR beta chains were confirmed in vitro to be specific for cytomegalovirus antigens. According to the authors, the approach could potentially be generalized to other disease states and immunological phenotypes. A group of highly shared sequence variants was considered likely to be a technical artifact of the sequencing pipeline. Some IMGT-functional V segments, including TRBV6-2 and TRBV6-3, could not be told apart with the 87-base-pair reads, so those segments were excluded. Cytomegalovirus status was reported to be diagnosed by the classifier with high specificity and sensitivity in both the original and validation cohorts. According to a later genetic analysis, donors in an Asian-associated ancestry cluster had fewer N-insertions in productive TCRs than the approximately 690-donor mean. Linkage disequilibrium might explain the correlated functional status among segregating V segments, but an unknown experimental factor could not be excluded. Assigning TCR associations to individual alleles was difficult when HLA alleles, especially DR and DQ, strongly co-occurred. The study listed 150 to 200 TCR beta chains as associated with cytomegalovirus. In a later analysis, the rate of TCR association differed among HLA loci, with DRB1 alleles having the most associated TCRs and HLA-C alleles having the fewest. In a later analysis, several top co-occurrence clusters were reported to appear linked to parvovirus B19, influenza, CMV and Epstein-Barr virus. A later analysis found that HLA-associated TCR beta chains were more clonally expanded and had lower generation probabilities than equally common non-associated chains.

The cohort was made up of around 720 healthy bone marrow donors. At the time of sampling, every cohort member was nominally healthy, though immune exposures that went unrecorded were likely present. The donor was CMV seropositive and belonged to the group of over 250 seropositive cohort members. A peripheral blood sample was collected from each donor, and TCR beta sequencing was performed on peripheral blood mononuclear cells. Genomic DNA was extracted from the blood cell samples with the Qiagen DNeasy Blood Extraction Kit. This receptor chain uses TRBV7-9 and TRBJ1-6; the junction holds 8 bases that match TRBD1. Sequenced sample: PBMCs. This clonotype originated in a man aged 25-40 years in good health and CMV-seropositive. The CDR3 corresponds to CASSEGQGWSPLHF. The DNA sequence reads TGTGCCAGCAGCGAAGGACAGGGATGGTCACCCCTCCACTTT.